The 8 T cell receptor delta chains listed next were all sequenced from one sample in a study of γδ T cells in repeated Plasmodium falciparum infection. Gammadelta T cells were flow-sorted from PBMC into Vgamma9/Vdelta2+ and Vdelta2-negative populations for bulk analysis. TCRdb re-analyzed the multiplex PCR reads via CATT. Of tens of thousands of delta-chain clones in the sample, about 1.5% are singletons; the top ten hold about 15%. The sequenced material came from gamma-delta T cells from blood. The receptors derive from a pool of human donors (malaria-infected and uninfected, not separated).

In the case of this clone: TCRdb records a much larger clone's protein for this DNA, with a difference at residue 8 that likely arises from a read error; the protein given is the translation of the DNA. The chain uses TRDV1 and TRDJ1; TRDD3 aligns across 8 bases. Germline matching of the DNA provided the J gene here, since TCRdb leaves it blank. Germline CDR1 TSWWSYY, CDR2 QGS. The CDR3 spans 21 residues. The V gene end was trimmed by 5 bases and the J gene end by 5 bases; junction bases not matched to a gene: 28. The CDR3 region is CALGNLRSPSPGGHTGDKLIF. CDR3 DNA: TGTGCTCTTGGGAACCTTAGGAGCCCCTCTCCTGGGGGACACACTGGGGATAAACTCATCTTT.

Points on this clone: TCRdb's protein for this DNA is that of a much larger clone and differs from the translation at residue 15, likely a read error; the protein shown is the DNA translation. The gene calls are TRDV2 and TRDJ1; maybe TRDD3 (5 bases). Matching the DNA to germline supplied the J gene, which TCRdb does not give. Germline-derived CDR1 and CDR2 are GEAIGNYY and EKD. The CDR3 length is 21 residues. Trimming took 0 bases from V and 3 from J, leaving 31 bases between them. The CDR3 sequence is CACDTDDGGWIDPPGADKLIF. Written as DNA, the CDR3 is TGTGCCTGTGACACCGATGACGGGGGGTGGATCGACCCCCCCGGCGCCGATAAACTCATCTTT.

Notes on this clone: The protein given by TCRdb reflects a much larger clone and differs at residue 15 from this DNA's translation, likely from a read error; the protein shown is the DNA's translation. This rearrangement joins TRDV1 to TRDJ1; 8 positions match TRDD3. The J gene is absent in TCRdb and was assigned here via DNA matching to germline. The CDR3 runs 23 residues. CDR1 and CDR2 from the germline V gene are TSWWSYY and QGS. After removal of 4 bases from V and 0 bases from J, the junction contained 28 bases not matched to a gene. The CDR3 spells CALGGTSAPLLYWGVRYTDKLIF. CDR3 in DNA: TGTGCTCTTGGGGGTACTTCCGCTCCTTTACTCTACTGGGGGGTTAGGTACACCGATAAACTCATCTTT.

This clone was counted only a few times. The protein that TCRdb holds for this DNA derives from a much larger clone and differs from the translated DNA at residue 14, which likely indicates a read error; the protein shown here is translated from the DNA. The J gene is uncalled and the V gene is TRDV1; the table's D call of TRDD3 was not tested on the DNA. This CDR3 region has 23 residues. Looked up from germline, CDR1 is TSWWSYY and CDR2 is QGS. CDR3 DNA: TGTGCTCTTGGGGAAAGAGGACCTACAGGACCCTGGGGGATGCGCGGGTACACCGATAAGCTCATCTTT. This encodes CALGERGPTGPWGMRGYTDKLIF.

At least ten counts were recorded for this clone. A far larger clone differs by one base, so this is likely a read error. This CDR3 is also generated by other DNA sequences in the sample. J is TRDJ1 and V is TRDV1; 13 bases map to TRDD3. Germline values: CDR1 TSWWSYY, CDR2 QGS. J gave up 2 bases and V 0 bases, and 9 bases lay outside the gene matches. The CDR3 contains 19 residues. The CDR3 reads CALGELGEYWGIRTDKLIF. The CDR3 coding sequence is TGTGCTCTTGGGGAACTCGGGGAGTACTGGGGGATACGGACCGATAAACTCATCTTT.

As concerns this clone: Translating this DNA gives a protein that differs at residue 17 from the TCRdb one, which belongs to a much larger clone; a read error is likely, and the protein shown is this translation. The genes are TRDV1 and TRDJ1; no reliable D call. CDR3 size: 19 residues. Germline-derived CDR1 and CDR2 are TSWWSYY and QGS. Written as DNA, the CDR3 is TGTGCTCTTGGGTGCCAGGGAGTGGCTACTCCCCTGTCTACCGATAAACCCATCTTT. Protein sequence: CALGCQGVATPLSTDKPIF.

This clone turned up a few times. The protein recorded in TCRdb matches a much larger clone and deviates from this DNA's translation at residue 16, suggesting a read error; the protein here is obtained by translating the DNA. The V gene is TRDV1, the J gene TRDJ1, with TRDD3 identical over 12 bases. The CDR3 runs to 20 residues. Germline values: CDR1 TSWWSYY, CDR2 QGS. The DNA for the CDR3 is TGTGCTCTTGGGGAAACCCTTCCTACAAGTACTGGGGGATACACCGGTAAACTCATCTTT. Amino acids: CALGETLPTSTGGYTGKLIF.

For this clone: This DNA's translation and the protein TCRdb lists, from a much larger clone, do not match at residue 20, likely due to a read error; the protein shown is translated from the DNA. The genes are TRDV1 and TRDJ1, with 12 bases fitting TRDD3. The J gene, not given by TCRdb, was assigned here from a germline match of the nucleotide sequence. This CDR3 is 23 amino acids long. Germline V CDR1 and CDR2: TSWWSYY, QGS. CDR3 bases: TGTGCTCTTGGGGCACCTCCTACGGGCATACTGGGGGATACCAATCTTTGCACCGATAGACTCATCTTT. This encodes CALGAPPTGILGDTNLCTDRLIF.